This T cell receptor (beta chain) was observed in a study of T cell responses to AZD1222 COVID-19 vaccine. Notes on this clone: Its antigen is as yet unknown.

Whole-study results and caveats: Spike as a whole was targeted by vaccine-associated CD4 TCRs, dominant at 160-218 and 743-854. Increases in Spike-specific TCR breadth and depth were seen after two AZD1222 doses.

The table came from immunoSEQ multiplex PCR; TCRdb's copy has only in-frame clones and leaves some out. Of 150,000 or so clones listed, around nine tenths were seen once; the top ten hold more than 5.5%. The germline CDR1 and CDR2 sequences are LNHDA and SQIVND (reference sequence). The CDR3 totals 14 residues. Trimming shortened V by 6 bases and J by 0 bases, and 11 bases separated the two germline ends. The V call is TRBV19, the J call TRBJ1-1; possibly TRBD1 for D (6 bases). The input for sequencing was peripheral blood, taken on day 0 of AZD1222 vaccination. The receptor's source is an adult in good health. The chain's CDR3 is CASRFRDMNTEAFF. The CDR3 DNA reads TGTGCCAGTAGGTTCAGGGACATGAACACTGAAGCTTTCTTT.